These 27 T cell receptor beta chains were sequenced from one sample in a study of CXCR3-negative and CXCR3-positive naive CD8 T cells (dated by TCRdb to about 2019). Instrument on record: NextSeq 550. The Human TCR Profiling Kit (MiLaboratory) was used to make UMI-labeled 5' RACE TRB cDNA libraries. Following reprocessing of the reads by TCRdb, the data hold one row per CDR3 protein sequence and no DNA is available. This sample's listing comprises 41,000 or so distinct CDR3 sequences. Together, the top ten hold around 2% of the sample. The sample taken for sequencing was naive CXCR3- CD8+ T cells from blood. The sample's cell subset or site, from its label and the paper: CD45RO-CCR7+CD27+CD95- naive CD8+ T cells lacking CXCR3 (TNR3-). The receptors here all came from a human donor in good health. Some clones in this sample may be carry-over from other donors' samples.

The chain uses TRBV20-1 and TRBJ2-3; TCRdb names TRBD2, which stays unverified in the absence of DNA. Germline loops: CDR1 DFQATT, CDR2 SNEGSKA (reference sequence). The CDR3 has 16 residues. This CDR3 reads CSARDGERESTDTQYF.

This chain links TRBV20-1 with TRBJ2-3; TCRdb gives TRBD1 as the D gene, but with no DNA this cannot be confirmed. This CDR3 is built from 15 residues. Germline V gives CDR1 DFQATT, CDR2 SNEGSKA (reference sequence). CDR3 sequence: CSALRGHLSTDTQYF.

The chain carries TRBV5-4 and TRBJ2-7; TCRdb names TRBD1, which stays unverified in the absence of DNA. This CDR3 region has 13 residues. Germline V gene lookup returns CDR1 SGHNT and CDR2 YYREEE (reference sequence). CDR3 sequence: CASRIGGHYEQYF. Full variable domain (missing parts from reference TRBV5-4 and TRBJ2-7): ETGVTQSPTHLIKTRGQQVTLRCSSQSGHNTVSWYQQALGQGPQFIFQYYREEENGRGNFPPRFSGLQFPNYSSELNVNALELDDSALYLCASRIGGHYEQYFGPGTRLTVT.

This chain joins TRBV20-1 and TRBJ2-1; the TCRdb call, TRBD1, lacks DNA for checking. There are 17 residues in the CDR3. Germline CDR1 is DFQATT and CDR2 is SNEGSKA (reference sequence). CDR3 loop: CSARDPLAGGSYNEQFF.

The J gene is TRBJ2-3, the V gene TRBV7-3; the D call of TRBD1 rests on TCRdb alone, since no DNA is present to check it. CDR1 SGHTA and CDR2 FQGTGA come from the germline V gene. CDR3 length: 14 residues. CDR3 residues: CASSAGQGADTQYF.

The V and J genes are TRBV4-3 and TRBJ2-7. Germline V lookup: CDR1 LGHNA, CDR2 YSLEER. This CDR3 is built from 15 residues. This chain's CDR3 is CASSQGREISYEQYF.

The CDR3 loop reads CASRKTLGGSGNTIYF. The chain carries TRBV7-9 and TRBJ1-3; with no DNA, the TCRdb D assignment of TRBD1 cannot be verified. CDR1 is SEHNR, CDR2 FQNEAQ, per germline (reference sequence). CDR3 length: 16 amino acids.

The V gene is TRBV11-2, the J gene TRBJ2-1. Germline assignment: CDR1 SGHAT and CDR2 FQNNGV. The CDR3 has 14 residues. CDR3 residues: CASSPSGTHNEQFF.

V gene TRBV27 combines with J gene TRBJ2-2; the TRBD2 assignment by TCRdb is unverifiable without DNA. CDR3 size: 17 residues. Germline V gene lookup returns CDR1 MNHEY and CDR2 SMNVEV (reference sequence). The CDR3 is CASMSYGGALNTGELFF.

The chain joins TRBV20-1 to TRBJ2-1; the TCRdb D gene call, TRBD1, has no DNA to confirm it. The length of the CDR3 is 15 residues. CDR1 is DFQATT and CDR2 is SNEGSKA in the germline V gene (reference sequence). This CDR3 reads CSAPSALGNYNEQFF.

The gene calls are TRBV14 and TRBJ1-2; absent DNA, TCRdb's TRBD1 call cannot be checked. Per the germline V gene, CDR1 is SGHDN and CDR2 is FVKESK. The CDR3 is 17 amino acids. The CDR3 loop reads CASSQDLDRYNYHGYTF.

The chain recombines TRBV7-9 with TRBJ1-1. This CDR3 has 12 residues. Looked up from germline, CDR1 is SEHNR and CDR2 is FQNEAQ (reference sequence). CDR3 protein: CASSLGPQRAFF.

The V and J genes are TRBV6-5 and TRBJ1-2; TCRdb outputs TRBD1, but without DNA this stays unchecked. The CDR3 runs 15 residues. CDR1 and CDR2 from the germline V gene are MNHEY and SVGAGI. This chain's CDR3 is CASSYSSTGAYGYTF.

V gene TRBV11-3 combines with J gene TRBJ2-2; TCRdb calls TRBD1, which cannot be checked without DNA. This CDR3 is 17 amino acids long. Germline V gene sequence: CDR1 SGHNT, CDR2 YENEEA. CDR3 protein: CASSFDPRGSNTGELFF.

The chain couples TRBV7-2 to TRBJ2-7. The CDR3 runs to 12 residues. Germline-derived CDR1 and CDR2 are SGHTA and FQGNSA. The CDR3: CASSRESYEQYF.

This chain links TRBV20-1 with TRBJ2-1; TCRdb proposes TRBD2, but this gene call is untestable without DNA. CDR1 is DFQATT and CDR2 is SNEGSKA in the germline V gene (reference sequence). This CDR3 spans 11 amino acids. CDR3 sequence: CSAPGLSEQFF.

The rearrangement uses TRBV28 and TRBJ2-1; TCRdb names TRBD1, which stays unverified in the absence of DNA. The germline V gene encodes CDR1 MDHEN and CDR2 SYDVKM. The CDR3 loop spans 15 amino acids. Here the CDR3 reads CASSLQRDTYNEQFF.

The V and J genes are TRBV20-1 and TRBJ2-1. The CDR3 is made up of 14 amino acids. Germline-derived CDR1 and CDR2 are DFQATT and SNEGSKA (reference sequence). CDR3 region: CSARLPSSYNEQFF.

The chain joins TRBV14 to TRBJ2-7; checking the TCRdb D call of TRBD2 is not possible without DNA. CDR3 length equals 15 residues. Germline CDR1 reads SGHDN; CDR2 reads FVKESK. The CDR3 here is CASSQGAGPVYEQYF.

The V call is TRBV29-1, the J call TRBJ2-7. Germline V lookup: CDR1 SQVTM, CDR2 ANQGSEA. The CDR3 has 13 residues. This chain's CDR3 is CSVEEGNSYEQYF.

The CDR3 protein is CASSPGGSGAYEQYF. The V and J genes are TRBV12-3 or TRBV12-4 and TRBJ2-7; TCRdb indicates TRBD1, and absent DNA this call remains unverified. The CDR3 totals 15 residues.

The chain recombines TRBV29-1 with TRBJ1-2. From germline, CDR1 is SQVTM and CDR2 ANQGSEA. This CDR3 has 14 residues. The CDR3: CSVLGSGANYGYTF.

The chain carries TRBV4-2 and TRBJ1-2; there is no DNA to check the TCRdb D call of TRBD1. Germline-derived CDR1 and CDR2 are LGHNA and YNFKEQ. The CDR3 has 18 residues. This CDR3 reads CASSQISTGINMNYGYTF.

The chain uses TRBV6-4 and TRBJ2-2. This CDR3 contains 16 residues. Looked up from germline, CDR1 is MRHNA and CDR2 is SNTAGT. The CDR3 reads CASSDTGTANTGELFF.

The chain joins TRBV29-1 to TRBJ1-5; TCRdb names TRBD1, which stays unverified in the absence of DNA. Germline lookup yields CDR1 SQVTM and CDR2 ANQGSEA. CDR3 length equals 14 residues. The chain's CDR3 is CSARTGVFQWPQHF.

The J gene is TRBJ2-7, the V gene TRBV7-3. CDR3 length: 12 amino acids. Germline CDR1 SGHTA, CDR2 FQGTGA. CDR3 loop: CASSLTGSEQYF.

V and J are TRBV20-1 and TRBJ1-1. Germline V gives CDR1 DFQATT, CDR2 SNEGSKA (reference sequence). CDR3 length equals 14 residues. Here the CDR3 reads CSATIGVVNTEAFF.